The subject of this entry is one T cell receptor beta chain. Antigen: not known. TCRdb's table, derived via immunoSEQ multiplex PCR, lists solely in-frame clones and lacks some. In the table there are roughly 57,000 clones, 75% to 90% of which are singletons. The source of the sample is a study of a mutant IDH1 vaccine in newly diagnosed glioma. Study as a whole: Administration of eight vaccinations to patients took place in weeks 1, 3, 5, 7, 11, 15, 19, 23. Vaccines were first given 4-6 weeks after radiotherapy alone, or with temozolomide cycles.

Time point noted: week 11, during vaccination. Each vaccine dose was 300 ug of mutant IDH1 20-mer peptide, with topical imiquimod. J was trimmed by 4 bases and V by 3 bases; bases with no gene match: 2. This CDR3 is built from 13 residues. Germline V CDR1 and CDR2: SGDLS, YYNGEE. Study outcomes and limitations: Pseudoprogression seemed unlinked to shifts in top peripheral T cell clonotypes.

The sample in question was PBMCs, obtained from a glioma patient whose treatment included an IDH1 peptide vaccine. The receptor's source is a man in his forties with glioma. The chain is built from TRBV9 and TRBJ1-2; 8 bases are a match to TRBD1. The CDR3 DNA follows: TGTGCCAGCAGCGCGACAGGGGCCTATGGCTACACCTTC. This gives the protein CASSATGAYGYTF.